These 22 T cell receptor beta chains originate from one sample sequenced in a study of OX40 agonist ivuxolimab in advanced cancers. Measured with immunoSEQ multiplex PCR; TCRdb has only the in-frame clones, and not every one. This sample has tens of thousands of clones, with approximately 84% found just once. The sequencing used CD4+ or CD8+ T cells sorted from blood, collected in a trial of the OX40 agonist ivuxolimab. The receptors were gathered from an adult with an advanced solid tumor such as melanoma, head and neck, liver or kidney cancer.

The chain uses TRBV1 and TRBJ1-3. TRBV1 is given as a pseudogene. The CDR3 consists of 15 residues. The DNA for the CDR3 is TGCACCAGCAGCCTTGAGACCCGAGGGGGAAACACCATATATTTT. This translates into CTSSLETRGGNTIYF.

The chain employs TRBV19 and TRBJ1-1, with no clear D. V lost 4 bases to trimming and J lost 6 bases, with 9 bases between them. The CDR3 is 12 amino acids. The germline gives CDR1 LNHDA, CDR2 SQIVND (reference sequence). CDR3 bases: TGTGCCAGTAGTACCAGCAGCGCTGAAGCTTTCTTT. Amino acids: CASSTSSAEAFF.

J is TRBJ2-1 and V is TRBV5-1; 11 bases match TRBD2. The CDR3 totals 17 residues. V shed 0 bases and J 4 bases; nucleotides not matched to a gene: 6. Germline-derived CDR1 and CDR2 are SGHRS and YFSETQ. CDR3 loop: CASSLAGGTSGYNEQFF. CDR3 in DNA: TGCGCCAGCAGCTTGGCCGGGGGGACTAGCGGTTACAATGAGCAGTTCTTC.

The V and J genes are TRBV13 and TRBJ2-7; TRBD1 might be the D (6 bases). The CDR3 is 15 amino acids. From germline, CDR1 is PRHDT and CDR2 FYEKMQ (reference sequence). The V and J ends lost 2 bases and 1 base respectively, with 12 bases between them. The CDR3 here is CASSLRSRGSYEQYF. The CDR3 DNA reads TGTGCCAGCAGCTTACGCTCAAGGGGGTCCTACGAGCAGTACTTC. The full variable domain, completed using reference TRBV13 and TRBJ2-7, is AAGVIQSPRHLIKEKRETATLKCYPIPRHDTVYWYQQGPGQDPQFLISFYEKMQSDKGSIPDRFSAQQFSDYHSELNMSSLELGDSALYFCASSLRSRGSYEQYFGPGTRLTVT.

V and J are TRBV29-1 and TRBJ2-1; D tentatively reads TRBD1 or TRBD2 (7 bases each). The CDR3 is 18 amino acids. The germline gives CDR1 SQVTM, CDR2 ANQGSEA. The V end lost 7 bases, the J end lost 0 bases, and 25 bases lay between the germline ends. The CDR3 coding sequence is TGCAGCGCCGAATCGGGGACAGCGGGGTGGAGCTCCTACAATGAGCAGTTCTTC. Protein product: CSAESGTAGWSSYNEQFF.

V gene TRBV18 combines with J gene TRBJ1-3, with 7 bases fitting TRBD1. This CDR3 region has 17 residues. Germline CDR1 is KGHSH and CDR2 is LQKENI. The junction had 5 bases not matched to a gene; V was cut back by 0 bases and J by 0 bases. The CDR3 is CASSPPESGGSGNTIYF. The DNA for the CDR3 is TGTGCCAGCTCACCACCGGAATCAGGGGGCTCTGGAAACACCATATATTTT.

A single count supports this clone. The chain carries TRBV5-1 and TRBJ2-5; no reliable D call. The J call may be in error: the DNA end matches TRBJ2-7 better. Germline-derived CDR1 and CDR2 are SGHRS and YFSETQ. The CDR3 extends over 14 amino acids. CDR3 protein: CASSLDPGIYEQYF. For the CDR3, the DNA is TGCGCCAGCAGCTTGGACCCAGGAATATACGAGCAGTACTTC.

The chain has TRBV10-1 and TRBJ2-1; 7 bases line up with TRBD2. Germline assignment: CDR1 WNHNN and CDR2 SYGVQD (reference sequence). This CDR3 has 13 residues. J was trimmed by 9 bases and V by 5 bases; bases with no gene match: 7. The CDR3 DNA reads TGCGCCAGCAGTCTTTCGGGAGGTTTTGAGCAGTTCTTC. Its translation: CASSLSGGFEQFF.

The chain joins TRBV4-2 to TRBJ2-1; 11 bases are a match to TRBD2. Germline V gene sequence: CDR1 LGHNA, CDR2 YNFKEQ. Trimming cost V 1 base and J 4 bases; bases outside gene matches: 0. This CDR3 region has 15 residues. This chain's CDR3 is CASSQGLAGYNEQFF. Written as DNA, the CDR3 is TGTGCCAGCAGCCAAGGACTAGCGGGATACAATGAGCAGTTCTTC.

This clone occurred once. The gene calls are TRBV5-5 and TRBJ2-3, with D possibly being TRBD2 (5 bases). This CDR3 region has 14 residues. Per the germline V gene, CDR1 is SGHKS and CDR2 is YYEKEE (reference sequence). V lost 4 bases and J 1 base, leaving 10 bases between the germline ends. CDR3 in amino acids: CASSILSGTDTQYF. The CDR3 DNA sequence: TGTGCCAGCAGCATTCTTAGCGGCACAGATACGCAGTATTTT.

The chain links TRBV7-9 to TRBJ1-5; no reliable D call. The CDR3 totals 14 residues. Germline assignment: CDR1 SEHNR and CDR2 FQNEAQ (reference sequence). Trimming removed 1 base from V and 1 base from J, with 5 bases in between. The CDR3 region is CASSLDTSNQPQHF. The DNA for the CDR3 is TGTGCCAGCAGCTTAGACACCAGCAATCAGCCCCAGCATTTT.

The chain combines TRBV5-1 with TRBJ2-3; 7 nucleotides match TRBD2. The germline V gene encodes CDR1 SGHRS and CDR2 YFSETQ. V shed 2 bases, J shed 0 bases, and the junction held 3 bases outside the gene matches. The CDR3 has 15 residues. CDR3 region: CASSLGTTSTDTQYF. The DNA of the CDR3 is TGCGCCAGCAGCTTAGGGACTACCAGCACAGATACGCAGTATTTT.

The V and J genes are TRBV5-6 and TRBJ1-4; 11 bases map to TRBD1. In germline, CDR1 is SGHDT, CDR2 YYEEEE. The trim removed 4 bases at V and 3 bases at J, leaving 2 bases unmatched. CDR3 length: 15 amino acids. Here the CDR3 DNA reads TGTGCCAGCAGCAGGACAGGGGGCTCTAATGAAAAACTGTTTTTT. Translation gives CASSRTGGSNEKLFF.

The gene calls are TRBV5-4 and TRBJ1-1; a possible D gene is TRBD1 (5 bases). The CDR3 length is 14 residues. The germline gives CDR1 SGHNT, CDR2 YYREEE (reference sequence). Trimming took 4 bases from V and 3 from J, leaving 13 bases between them. CDR3 in amino acids: CASSRGTAYTEAFF. CDR3 sequence (DNA): TGTGCCAGCAGCCGCGGGACGGCCTACACTGAAGCTTTCTTT.

In regard to this clone: A read error may account for a junction end that differs from germline. This sequence joins TRBV7-2 and TRBJ2-3; 8 bases line up with TRBD2. CDR1 and CDR2 (germline): SGHTA, FQGNSA. The CDR3 consists of 16 residues. CDR3 residues: CASSLGAAGGTDTQYF. The CDR3, as DNA: TGTGCCAGCAGTTTAGGGGCAGCGGGAGGCACAGATACGCAGTATTTT.

J is TRBJ2-1 and V is TRBV25-1; D gene ambiguous. Germline V gene lookup returns CDR1 MGHDK and CDR2 SYGVNS. V dropped 8 bases and J dropped 3 bases, with 23 bases sitting between them. CDR3 length equals 17 residues. The DNA for the CDR3 is TGTGCCAGCCCCCCCCGCTGGGTTAAGATCCTCTACAATGAGCAGTTCTTC. Its protein is CASPPRWVKILYNEQFF.

The rearrangement links TRBV5-1 to TRBJ2-1, with D possibly TRBD1 on 5 matching bases. The CDR3 contains 15 residues. Germline CDR1 reads SGHRS; CDR2 reads YFSETQ. Trimming stripped 5 bases from V and 1 base from J, with 13 bases between. Here the CDR3 DNA reads TGCGCCAGCAGTTTGACAGTGATTTCCTACAATGAGCAGTTCTTC. Translation gives CASSLTVISYNEQFF.

The rearrangement uses TRBV28 and TRBJ2-7, with D uncertain. V was shortened by 4 bases and J by 2 bases, with 6 bases between the two germline ends. The length of the CDR3 is 12 residues. The V gene's germline CDR1 is MDHEN and CDR2 SYDVKM. CDR3 sequence reads: CASSSPTYEQYF. The CDR3 nucleotides are TGTGCCAGCAGTTCCCCCACCTACGAGCAGTACTTC.

This clone came up a few times. The chain links TRBV2 to TRBJ2-3; 10 positions agree with TRBD2. Trimming removed 5 bases from V and 3 bases from J; junction bases left unmatched: 5. CDR1 and CDR2 (germline): SNHLY, FYNNEI. The CDR3 consists of 15 residues. The CDR3 reads CASSLPGLATDTQYF. For the CDR3, the DNA is TGTGCCAGCAGTCTGCCGGGACTAGCGACAGATACGCAGTATTTT.

The chain couples TRBV6-5 to TRBJ1-1, with D hard to call. Germline V CDR1 and CDR2: MNHEY, SVGAGI. The CDR3 runs 11 residues. Trimming left V 7 bases short and J 5 bases short, with 8 bases between. CDR3 sequence: CASKRGTEAFF. In DNA, the CDR3 is TGTGCCAGCAAGAGAGGAACTGAAGCTTTCTTT.

The rearrangement links TRBV5-6 to TRBJ2-3; no clear D. V lost 0 bases and J lost 1, with 18 bases in between. The CDR3 has 18 amino acids. The V gene's germline CDR1 is SGHDT and CDR2 YYEEEE. The CDR3, as DNA: TGTGCCAGCAGCTTGGCTTCTCCGAAGCAAAGGGGCACAGATACGCAGTATTTT. Amino acid sequence: CASSLASPKQRGTDTQYF.

The rearrangement uses TRBV29-1 and TRBJ2-3, with TRBD1 matching over 9 bases. The length of the CDR3 is 15 residues. The V gene's germline CDR1 is SQVTM and CDR2 ANQGSEA. J gave up 1 base and V 3 bases, and 5 bases lay outside the gene matches. The CDR3 is CSVEPTGGGTDTQYF. Here the CDR3 DNA reads TGCAGCGTTGAGCCGACAGGGGGAGGCACAGATACGCAGTATTTT.